Listed below are T cell receptor beta chains from one sample, sequenced in a study of T cell responses to AZD1222 COVID-19 vaccine. Libraries were prepared by immunoSEQ multiplex PCR; TCRdb keeps only in-frame clonotypes and omits some of them. Of 95,000 to 120,000 clones listed, approximately 89% were seen once; the top ten hold approximately 3.1%. The starting material was peripheral blood, obtained on day 0 of MenACWY control vaccination. The origin of the receptors is an adult in good health. The conserved cysteine and the conserved F or W are not part of the CDR3 here.

j_call	v_call	cdr3_aa
TRBJ1-3	TRBV19	ASSLHYHQSGNTIY
TRBJ1-1	TRBV6-5	ASTINRENTEAF
TRBJ2-3	TRBV3-1/TRBV3-2	ASSQDGTGLKITQY
TRBJ1-6	TRBV9	ASSDAYGTGISPLH
TRBJ2-3	TRBV3-1/TRBV3-2	ASSQSSGASGTQY
TRBJ2-2	TRBV30	AWSLIPGDTGELF
TRBJ2-5	TRBV28	ASSWRSPGQETQY
TRBJ1-2	TRBV5-1	ASSLAVNYGYT
TRBJ1-1	TRBV19	ASSIDRNTEAF
TRBJ2-1	TRBV18	ASSPPSYNEQF
TRBJ1-1	TRBV4-2	ASSQDPANTEAF
TRBJ1-1	TRBV10-3	AIREGGEDSTEAF
TRBJ2-7	TRBV14	ASSRSDNYEQY
TRBJ1-5	TRBV6-6	ASSYEGGENQPQH
TRBJ1-1	TRBV24-1	ATSDYGGEAF
TRBJ1-2	TRBV10-3	AISIGTGLTYGYT
TRBJ2-1	TRBV19	ASSAPFYGKDNEQF
TRBJ1-5	TRBV2	ASSDGQGKGQPQH
TRBJ2-6	TRBV4-1	ASGGGASSGANVLT
TRBJ1-4	TRBV28	ASRRLRDAEF
TRBJ2-2	TRBV6-5	ASNKTGHTGELF
TRBJ1-2	TRBV29-1	SVEVQGRNGYT
TRBJ2-1	TRBV10-3	AISGLAGNNEQF
TRBJ2-5	TRBV25-1	ASSEQIQETQY
TRBJ2-5	TRBV11-2	ASSERGGQY
TRBJ1-1	TRBV5-4	ASSWWDRRETEAF
TRBJ1-1	TRBV18	ASSPGVIEQGATEAF